This T cell receptor (beta chain) is drawn from a study of CD8 T cells in ankylosing spondylitis. As for this clonotype: Its antigen is undetermined.

Findings and limits, study-wide: A TCR beta motif of about eight highly homologous variants appeared characteristic of ankylosing spondylitis blood. Peripheral blood held disease-linked clones only at relatively low frequency, and these were CD8+.

5'-RACE, quantitative and with molecular barcodes, yielded the TCR beta libraries. Using its own MiXCR run on the 5' RACE reads, TCRdb lists one record per CDR3 protein. The sample carries more than 600,000 distinct CDR3 sequences, 15% to 20% recorded once. In germline, CDR1 is LNHNV, CDR2 YYDKDF (reference sequence). The CDR3 loop spans 16 amino acids. Trimming shortened V by 3 bases and J by 10 bases, and 19 bases separated the two germline ends. The sequencing input was blood, either unsorted or a sorted T cell fraction (not recorded which). The sequence came from a male donor with ankylosing spondylitis. The chain uses TRBV15 and TRBJ1-6; D is ambiguous. CDR3 DNA sequence: TGTGCCACCAGCAGCTCTGAGTCCCCCTTTGAATCACCCCTCCACTTT. It specifies CATSSSESPFESPLHF.